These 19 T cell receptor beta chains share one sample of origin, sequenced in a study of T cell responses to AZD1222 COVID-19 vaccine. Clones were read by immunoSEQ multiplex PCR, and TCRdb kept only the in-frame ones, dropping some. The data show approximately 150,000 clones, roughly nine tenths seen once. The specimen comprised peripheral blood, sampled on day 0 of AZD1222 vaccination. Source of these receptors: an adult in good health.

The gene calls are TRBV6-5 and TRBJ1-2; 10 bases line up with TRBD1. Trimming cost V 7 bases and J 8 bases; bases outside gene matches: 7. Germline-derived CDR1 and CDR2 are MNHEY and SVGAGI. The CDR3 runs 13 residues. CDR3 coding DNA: TGTGCCAGCACCGATGGGACAGGGGACGGCTACACCTTC. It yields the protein CASTDGTGDGYTF.

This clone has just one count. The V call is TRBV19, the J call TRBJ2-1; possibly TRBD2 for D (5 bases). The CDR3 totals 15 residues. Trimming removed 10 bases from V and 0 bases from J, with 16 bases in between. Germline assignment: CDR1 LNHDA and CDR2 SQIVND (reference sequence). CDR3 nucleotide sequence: TGTGCCACACTTCCTTCGGGGAACTCCTACAATGAGCAGTTCTTC. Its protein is CATLPSGNSYNEQFF.

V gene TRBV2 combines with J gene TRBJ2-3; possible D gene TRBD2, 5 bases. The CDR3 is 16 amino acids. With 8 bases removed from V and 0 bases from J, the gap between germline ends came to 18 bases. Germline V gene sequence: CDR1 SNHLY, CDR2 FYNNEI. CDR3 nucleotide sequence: TGTGCCAGCGTCCTAGCACGGCGTCCTAGCACAGATACGCAGTATTTT. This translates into CASVLARRPSTDTQYF.

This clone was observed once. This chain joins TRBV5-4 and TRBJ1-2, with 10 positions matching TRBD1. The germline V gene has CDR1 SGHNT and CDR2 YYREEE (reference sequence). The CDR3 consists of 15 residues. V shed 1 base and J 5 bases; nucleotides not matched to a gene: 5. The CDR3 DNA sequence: TGTGCCAGCAGCTTGCGGACGGGACAGGGGTATGGCTACACCTTC. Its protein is CASSLRTGQGYGYTF.

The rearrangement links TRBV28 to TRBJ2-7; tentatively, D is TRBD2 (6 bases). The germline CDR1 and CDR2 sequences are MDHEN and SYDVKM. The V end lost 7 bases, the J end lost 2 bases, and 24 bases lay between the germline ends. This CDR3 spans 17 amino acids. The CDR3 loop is CASTPGTDYVKTYEQYF. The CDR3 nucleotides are TGTGCCAGCACACCGGGGACTGATTACGTTAAGACCTACGAGCAGTACTTC.

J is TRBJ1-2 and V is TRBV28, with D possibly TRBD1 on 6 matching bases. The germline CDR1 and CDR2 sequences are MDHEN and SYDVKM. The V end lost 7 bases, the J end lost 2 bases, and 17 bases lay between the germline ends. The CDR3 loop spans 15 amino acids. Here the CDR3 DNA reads TGTGCCAGCACCGCGGGGGGGACACAGAACTATGGCTACACCTTC. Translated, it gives CASTAGGTQNYGYTF.

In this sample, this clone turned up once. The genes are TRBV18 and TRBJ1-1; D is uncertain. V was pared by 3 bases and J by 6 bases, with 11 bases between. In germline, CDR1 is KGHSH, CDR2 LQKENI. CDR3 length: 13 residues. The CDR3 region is CASSPPVFSEAFF. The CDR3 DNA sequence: TGTGCCAGCTCACCCCCGGTATTCTCTGAAGCTTTCTTT.

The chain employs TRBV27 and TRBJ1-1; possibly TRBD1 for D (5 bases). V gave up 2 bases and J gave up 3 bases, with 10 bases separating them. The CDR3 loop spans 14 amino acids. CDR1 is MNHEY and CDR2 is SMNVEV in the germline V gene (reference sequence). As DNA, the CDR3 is TGTGCCAGCAGTTTAGGGAGGGGCGACACTGAAGCTTTCTTT. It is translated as CASSLGRGDTEAFF.

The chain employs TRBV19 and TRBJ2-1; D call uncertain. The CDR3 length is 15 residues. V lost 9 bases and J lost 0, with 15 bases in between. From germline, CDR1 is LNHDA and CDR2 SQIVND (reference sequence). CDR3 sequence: CASRGSASSYNEQFF. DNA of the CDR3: TGTGCCAGCCGTGGGTCGGCGTCCTCCTACAATGAGCAGTTCTTC.

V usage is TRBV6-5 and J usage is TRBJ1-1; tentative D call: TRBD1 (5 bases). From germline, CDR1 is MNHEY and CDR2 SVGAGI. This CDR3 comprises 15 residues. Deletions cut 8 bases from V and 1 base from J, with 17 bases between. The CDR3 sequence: CASYWRRGPNTEAFF. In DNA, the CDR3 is TGTGCCAGCTACTGGCGGCGGGGCCCGAACACTGAAGCTTTCTTT.

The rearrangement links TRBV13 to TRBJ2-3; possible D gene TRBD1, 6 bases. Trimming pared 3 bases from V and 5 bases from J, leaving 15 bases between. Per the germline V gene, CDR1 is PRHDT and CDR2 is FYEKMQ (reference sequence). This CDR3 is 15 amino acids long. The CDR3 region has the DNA TGTGCCAGCAGCTTGAGGACAGCGCTAGGAGATACGCAGTATTTT. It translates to CASSLRTALGDTQYF. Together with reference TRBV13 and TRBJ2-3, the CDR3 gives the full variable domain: AAGVIQSPRHLIKEKRETATLKCYPIPRHDTVYWYQQGPGQDPQFLISFYEKMQSDKGSIPDRFSAQQFSDYHSELNMSSLELGDSALYFCASSLRTALGDTQYFGPGTRLTVL.

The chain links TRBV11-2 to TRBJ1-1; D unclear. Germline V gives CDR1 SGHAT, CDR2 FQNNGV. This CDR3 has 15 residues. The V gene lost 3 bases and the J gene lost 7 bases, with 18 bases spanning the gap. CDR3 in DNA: TGTGCCAGCAGCTTTGATAACGGAGTAGCAATTGAAGCTTTCTTT. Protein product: CASSFDNGVAIEAFF.

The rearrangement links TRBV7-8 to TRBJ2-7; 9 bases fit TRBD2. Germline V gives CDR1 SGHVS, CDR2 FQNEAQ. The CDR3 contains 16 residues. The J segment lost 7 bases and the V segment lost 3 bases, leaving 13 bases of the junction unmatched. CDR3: CASSFPSGTTLGEQYF. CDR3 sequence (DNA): TGTGCCAGCAGCTTTCCTAGCGGGACCACACTTGGAGAGCAGTACTTC.

This chain's CDR3 is CASSLFTAGDEQYF. As DNA, the CDR3 is TGTGCCAGCAGCTTGTTTACGGCCGGAGACGAGCAGTACTTC. The chain combines TRBV5-6 with TRBJ2-7; D unresolved. CDR1 is SGHDT, CDR2 YYEEEE, per germline. V was shortened by 1 base and J by 5 bases, with 13 bases between the two germline ends. This CDR3 has 14 amino acids.

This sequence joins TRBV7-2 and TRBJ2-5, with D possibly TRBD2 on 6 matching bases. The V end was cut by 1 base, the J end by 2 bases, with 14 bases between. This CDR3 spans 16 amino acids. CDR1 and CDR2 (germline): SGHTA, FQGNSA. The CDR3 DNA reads TGTGCCAGCAGCTTAGATGTCGGGGGAAGTCAAGAGACCCAGTACTTC. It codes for CASSLDVGGSQETQYF.

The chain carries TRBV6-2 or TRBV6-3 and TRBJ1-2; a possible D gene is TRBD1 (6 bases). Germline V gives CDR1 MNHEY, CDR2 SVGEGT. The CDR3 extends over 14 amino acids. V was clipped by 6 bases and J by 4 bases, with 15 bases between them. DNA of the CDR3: TGTGCCAGCAGCGATACAGGGCAAAGCTATGGCTACACCTTC. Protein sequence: CASSDTGQSYGYTF.

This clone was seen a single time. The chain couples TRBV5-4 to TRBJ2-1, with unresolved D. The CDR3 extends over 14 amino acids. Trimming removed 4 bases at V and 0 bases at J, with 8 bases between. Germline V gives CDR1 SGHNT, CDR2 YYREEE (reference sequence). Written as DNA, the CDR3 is TGTGCCAGCAGCGGGCAAAACTCCTACAATGAGCAGTTCTTC. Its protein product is CASSGQNSYNEQFF.

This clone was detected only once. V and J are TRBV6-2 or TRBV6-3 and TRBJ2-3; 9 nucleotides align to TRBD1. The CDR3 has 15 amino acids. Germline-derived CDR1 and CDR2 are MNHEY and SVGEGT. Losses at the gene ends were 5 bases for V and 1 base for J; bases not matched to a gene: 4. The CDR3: CASSPRDRGTDTQYF. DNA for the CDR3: TGTGCCAGCAGTCCCCGGGACAGGGGCACAGATACGCAGTATTTT.

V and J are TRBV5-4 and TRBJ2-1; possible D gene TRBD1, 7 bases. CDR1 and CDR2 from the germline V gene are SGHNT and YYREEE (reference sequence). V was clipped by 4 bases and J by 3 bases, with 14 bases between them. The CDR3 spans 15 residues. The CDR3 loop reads CASSGGTEFYNEQFF. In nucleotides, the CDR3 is TGTGCCAGCAGCGGGGGGACAGAGTTCTACAATGAGCAGTTCTTC.